A selection of T cell receptor beta chains follows, all from one sample in a study of human T cells and chemical hapten exposure. TCRdb used MiXCR to reprocess the RACE reads, holding one entry per CDR3 protein. Seen here are around 300,000 distinct CDR3 sequences, approximately 5% observed once, and the top ten hold over 7%. This sample comprised whole blood, obtained in connection with sensitization to the hapten diphenylcyclopropenone (DPC). These TCRs come from a woman aged 18-30 years with alopecia areata. Some clones in this sample may be carry-over from other donors' samples. Both conserved end residues are part of each CDR3. The D gene is left open where the match is weak. Rows may omit the clone size; those that give it use once, few, many or a size class.

CDR3,DNA,J,V,size,D
CSAIPGTVYNSPLHF,TGCAGTGCTATACCCGGGACAGTTTATAATTCACCCCTCCACTTT,TRBJ1-6,TRBV20-1,few,TRBD1
CASSEVAQVEKLFF,TGTGCCAGCAGTGAAGTGGCCCAAGTGGAAAAACTGTTTTTT,TRBJ1-4,TRBV6-1,many,.
CASSQGAHMAQYF,TGCGCCAGCAGCCAAGGGGCCCATATGGCCCAGTATTTT,TRBJ2-3,TRBV4-1,few,.
CASSLRGGSSTDTQYF,TGTGCCAGCAGTTTGCGGGGGGGCTCTAGCACAGATACGCAGTATTTT,TRBJ2-3,TRBV2,many,TRBD2
CASSLEGPGDSPLHF,TGTGCCAGCAGCTTAGAGGGGCCGGGGGATTCACCCCTCCACTTT,TRBJ1-6,TRBV11-2,few,.
CASLAPRTDPYEQYF,TGTGCCAGCCTCGCCCCTAGGACAGACCCCTACGAGCAGTACTTC,TRBJ2-7,TRBV19,few,.
CASSGGGATQYF,TGTGCCAGCTCCGGCGGGGGGGCGACCCAGTACTTC,TRBJ2-5,TRBV6-2/TRBV6-3,many,TRBD2
CSARDGLRDNEQFF,TGCAGTGCTAGAGATGGGCTTAGGGACAATGAGCAGTTCTTC,TRBJ2-1,TRBV20-1,many,.
CSASEGQGNYGYTF,TGCAGTGCGAGCGAAGGACAGGGGAACTATGGCTACACCTTC,TRBJ1-2,TRBV20-1,.,TRBD1
CASSQGQGADEQFF,TGTGCCAGCAGCCAAGGACAGGGGGCTGATGAGCAGTTCTTC,TRBJ2-1,TRBV4-2,few,TRBD1
CSARDDSDEQYF,TGCAGTGCTAGGGACGACTCCGACGAGCAGTACTTC,TRBJ2-7,TRBV20-1,few,.
CASFVDRNTEAFF,TGTGCCAGCTTCGTGGACAGAAACACTGAAGCTTTCTTT,TRBJ1-1,TRBV28,.,.
CASSFGRGNYNEQFF,TGTGCCAGCAGTTTTGGGAGGGGCAACTACAATGAGCAGTTCTTC,TRBJ2-1,TRBV12-3/TRBV12-4,.,TRBD2
CASGTGLAGAGEQFF,TGTGCTAGTGGTACCGGACTAGCGGGGGCGGGTGAGCAGTTCTTC,TRBJ2-1,TRBV12-5,many,TRBD2
CASSFTEGAGGYTF,TGTGCCAGCAGTTTCACTGAGGGGGCTGGAGGCTACACCTTC,TRBJ1-2,TRBV12-3/TRBV12-4,many,TRBD1
CASSLLPTGIYGYTF,TGTGCCAGCAGCCTTTTACCTACAGGGATCTATGGCTACACCTTC,TRBJ1-2,TRBV7-6,.,.
CSAVNYLVGTDTQYF,TGCAGTGCAGTTAACTACCTCGTCGGCACAGATACGCAGTATTTT,TRBJ2-3,TRBV20-1,.,.
CSVRQDLDYEQYF,TGCAGCGTCAGACAGGACCTGGACTACGAGCAGTACTTC,TRBJ2-7,TRBV29-1,many,.
CASSLEIPQETQYF,TGCGCCAGCAGCTTGGAGATTCCTCAAGAGACCCAGTACTTC,TRBJ2-5,TRBV5-1,.,.
CASSDSAEKLFF,TGTGCCAGCAGTGACTCTGCCGAAAAACTGTTTTTT,TRBJ1-4,TRBV2,.,.
CASSPPDGGASTDTQYF,TGTGCCAGCTCACCCCCTGATGGGGGGGCGAGCACAGATACGCAGTATTTT,TRBJ2-3,TRBV18,.,.
CAISDQGWNSPLHF,TGTGCCATCAGTGACCAGGGATGGAATTCACCCCTCCACTTT,TRBJ1-6,TRBV10-3,many,.
CSAGGTNEKLFF,TGCAGTGCTGGGGGCACTAATGAAAAACTGTTTTTT,TRBJ1-4,TRBV20-1,.,.